Below are 32 T cell receptor beta chains sequenced from a single sample in a study of blood T cell repertoires in COVID-19. Sequencing used immunoSEQ multiplex PCR; TCRdb keeps in-frame clones, though not all of them. The sample has 250,000 to 350,000 clones; about nine tenths are singletons. Sample: peripheral blood. The source of these receptors is a woman in her thirties with COVID-19, enrolled during active disease.

This sequence joins TRBV6-1 and TRBJ2-7, with TRBD1 matching 7 bases. Germline CDR1 is MNHNS and CDR2 is SASEGT. The CDR3 length is 16 residues. Germline trimming cut 0 bases from V and 0 bases from J; bases unmatched to any gene: 5. The DNA for the CDR3 is TGTGCCAGCAGTGAAGCATCCTGGGACAGCTCCTACGAGCAGTACTTC. It yields the protein CASSEASWDSSYEQYF.

The chain joins TRBV10-3 to TRBJ2-1; 7 nucleotides agree with TRBD2. The ends lost 8 bases at V and 6 bases at J; junction bases unmatched: 10. The CDR3 length is 14 residues. Germline lookup yields CDR1 ENHRY and CDR2 SYGVKD. The CDR3 reads CAISRLAEVNEQFF. CDR3 DNA sequence: TGTGCCATCTCGCGGCTAGCGGAGGTCAATGAGCAGTTCTTC.

The count of this clone is one. The chain is built from TRBV20-1 and TRBJ2-3, with D unclear. Per the germline V gene, CDR1 is DFQATT and CDR2 is SNEGSKA (reference sequence). V was pared by 6 bases and J by 8 bases, with 12 bases between. The CDR3 extends over 11 amino acids. CDR3 in DNA: TGCAGTGCCCTCACCCGAGGTACGCAGTATTTT. This codes for CSALTRGTQYF.

V gene TRBV28 combines with J gene TRBJ2-3; TRBD2 might be the D (6 bases). With 4 bases removed from V and 5 bases from J, the gap between germline ends came to 16 bases. This CDR3 region has 15 residues. Germline-derived CDR1 and CDR2 are MDHEN and SYDVKM. CDR3 amino acids: CASSSGRRAKDTQYF. The DNA of the CDR3 is TGTGCCAGCAGTTCCGGCAGGAGGGCAAAAGATACGCAGTATTTT. Full variable domain (remainder filled in from reference TRBV28 and TRBJ2-3): DVKVTQSSRYLVKRTGEKVFLECVQDMDHENMFWYRQDPGLGLRLIYFSYDVKMKEKGDIPEGYSVSREKKERFSLILESASTNQTSMYLCASSSGRRAKDTQYFGPGTRLTVL.

In its sample, this clone was seen a few times. The gene calls are TRBV3-1 (or the pseudogene TRBV3-2) and TRBJ2-1, with TRBD2 identical over 7 bases. V lost 4 bases and J lost 9; bases outside the gene matches: 3. Per germline, CDR1 LGHDT and CDR2 YNNKEL (reference sequence). The CDR3 runs to 12 residues. In nucleotides, the CDR3 is TGTGCCAGCAGCCTTGGACTAGGTGAGCAGTTCTTC. Protein: CASSLGLGEQFF.

The chain links TRBV7-9 to TRBJ1-1; 7 nucleotides agree with TRBD1. From germline, CDR1 is SEHNR and CDR2 FQNEAQ (reference sequence). Trimming removed 5 bases from V and 1 base from J; junction bases left unmatched: 4. This CDR3 has 14 residues. The CDR3 nucleotides are TGTGCCAGCAGCCAGGACAGGCAGAACACTGAAGCTTTCTTT. Translation: CASSQDRQNTEAFF.

This clone has more than one count but fewer than ten. The chain recombines TRBV29-1 with TRBJ1-1; D is ambiguous. The CDR3 is 12 residues long. Per the germline V gene, CDR1 is SQVTM and CDR2 is ANQGSEA. V lost 5 bases and J 2 bases, leaving 9 bases between the germline ends. The CDR3 protein is CSVNTRNTEAFF. For the CDR3, the DNA is TGCAGCGTTAACACCCGAAACACTGAAGCTTTCTTT. Full variable domain (missing parts from reference TRBV29-1 and TRBJ1-1): SAVISQKPSRDICQRGTSLTIQCQVDSQVTMMFWYRQQPGQSLTLIATANQGSEATYESGFVIDKFPISRPNLTFSTLTVSNMSPEDSSIYLCSVNTRNTEAFFGQGTRLTVV.

The V and J genes are TRBV6-5 and TRBJ2-6, with D perhaps matching TRBD1 (5 bases). Per germline, CDR1 MNHEY and CDR2 SVGAGI. V was pared by 6 bases and J by 4 bases, with 10 bases between. This CDR3 is built from 14 residues. CDR3 residues: CASSPGSGANVLTF. The CDR3 coding sequence is TGTGCCAGCAGCCCAGGGTCCGGGGCCAACGTCCTGACTTTC.

The chain couples TRBV5-1 to TRBJ1-4; 10 bases are a match to TRBD1. This CDR3 comprises 15 residues. With 3 bases clipped from V and 6 bases from J, the junction kept 5 bases outside the gene matches. Germline CDR1 reads SGHRS; CDR2 reads YFSETQ. CDR3 coding DNA: TGCGCCAGCAGCTCCACCGGGACAGGGGATGAAAAACTGTTTTTT. This gives the protein CASSSTGTGDEKLFF.

The V gene is TRBV2, the J gene TRBJ1-2; 7 bases are shared with TRBD1. There are 14 residues in the CDR3. The V gene's germline CDR1 is SNHLY and CDR2 FYNNEI. With V trimmed by 4 bases and J by 2 bases, 4 bases remained unmatched. This chain's CDR3 is CASSVRTGNYGYTF. The CDR3 DNA is TGTGCCAGCAGTGTTCGGACAGGCAACTATGGCTACACCTTC. Complete variable domain (other parts from reference TRBV2 and TRBJ1-2): EPEVTQTPSHQVTQMGQEVILRCVPISNHLYFYWYRQILGQKVEFLVSFYNNEISEKSEIFDDQFSVERPDGSNFTLKIRSTKLEDSAMYFCASSVRTGNYGYTFGSGTRLTVV.

CDR3 DNA: TGTGCCAGCAGTTACGTTTTGTGGGGCCCTGAAGCTTTCTTT. This codes for CASSYVLWGPEAFF. This chain joins TRBV6-5 and TRBJ1-1, with D tentatively TRBD1 (5 bases). V gave up 2 bases and J gave up 6 bases, with 13 bases separating them. From germline, CDR1 is MNHEY and CDR2 SVGAGI. There are 14 residues in the CDR3.

J is TRBJ2-2 and V is TRBV6-5, with D perhaps TRBD2 (5 bases). Trimming removed 6 bases at V and 5 bases at J, with 10 bases between. The CDR3 loop spans 13 amino acids. Germline V gene sequence: CDR1 MNHEY, CDR2 SVGAGI. The CDR3 bases are TGTGCCAGCAGACTCCTAGCAACCGGGGAGCTGTTTTTT. Translated, it gives CASRLLATGELFF.

The genes are TRBV19 and TRBJ2-5; 7 bases line up with TRBD1. Per germline, CDR1 LNHDA and CDR2 SQIVND (reference sequence). V was clipped by 5 bases and J by 5 bases; unmatched bases: 11. This CDR3 comprises 15 residues. CDR3 DNA sequence: TGTGCCAGTAGTCGAGGGGGCGCGAATGGGGAGACCCAGTACTTC. As protein: CASSRGGANGETQYF.

V and J are TRBV6-5 and TRBJ1-2; the D is unclear. The CDR3 extends over 12 amino acids. Germline CDR1 MNHEY, CDR2 SVGAGI. Trimming shortened V by 9 bases and J by 1 base, and 9 bases separated the two germline ends. CDR3: CASSQLNYGYTF. The CDR3 DNA is TGTGCCAGTTCACAGCTTAACTATGGCTACACCTTC.

The chain employs TRBV10-2 and TRBJ2-7; 7 nucleotides agree with TRBD1. The V gene's germline CDR1 is WSHSY and CDR2 SAAADI. V shed 10 bases and J 3 bases; nucleotides not matched to a gene: 3. This CDR3 region has 11 residues. The CDR3, as DNA: TGCGCCACATCAGGGGGCTACGAGCAGTACTTC. It specifies CATSGGYEQYF.

This chain links TRBV7-2 with TRBJ1-1; D is perhaps TRBD1 (6 bases). The CDR3 spans 14 residues. Germline CDR1 reads SGHTA; CDR2 reads FQGNSA. Trimming removed 7 bases from V and 4 bases from J, with 16 bases in between. This chain's CDR3 is CASNIRTGTTEAFF. As DNA, the CDR3 is TGTGCCAGCAACATTCGAACAGGGACCACTGAAGCTTTCTTT.

About this clone: This is likely a read error, given that the CDR3 carries no conserved phenylalanine or tryptophan at its end. The DNA is left out, because the CDR3 cannot be placed on it with certainty; the CDR3 is given as TCRdb lists it. This chain's CDR3 is CASSGTPPRQEL. The chain links TRBV2 to TRBJ1-1; the table names TRBD1, a call not compared with the DNA. In germline, CDR1 is SNHLY, CDR2 FYNNEI. With termini counted, the CDR3 has 12 amino acids.

The chain carries TRBV28 and TRBJ1-5, with D possibly being TRBD1 (6 bases). V dropped 5 bases and J dropped 2 bases, with 16 bases sitting between them. Germline V gene lookup returns CDR1 MDHEN and CDR2 SYDVKM. This CDR3 is built from 16 residues. CDR3 sequence reads: CASSPGDQGGNQPQHF. The CDR3 nucleotides read TGTGCCAGCAGTCCAGGGGACCAAGGAGGCAATCAGCCCCAGCATTTT.

The gene calls are TRBV6-2 or TRBV6-3 and TRBJ2-3; 8 bases line up with TRBD2. The CDR3 covers 16 residues. J lost 8 bases, V lost 2 bases, and 12 bases had no gene match. Germline V lookup: CDR1 MNHEY, CDR2 SVGEGT. The CDR3 protein is CASSYSASGYSGTQYF. CDR3 sequence (DNA): TGTGCCAGCAGTTACAGCGCTAGCGGGTATTCGGGTACGCAGTATTTT.

The rearrangement links TRBV28 to TRBJ1-2; possible D gene TRBD1, 5 bases. Germline V gene lookup returns CDR1 MDHEN and CDR2 SYDVKM. This CDR3 spans 12 amino acids. V was clipped by 5 bases and J by 3 bases, with 7 bases between them. The CDR3 is CASSPTDYGYTF. In DNA form, the CDR3 reads TGTGCCAGCAGTCCGACAGACTATGGCTACACCTTC.

The V call is TRBV19, the J call TRBJ2-2, with a weak D call TRBD2 (5 bases). With 6 bases removed from V and 2 bases from J, the gap between germline ends came to 19 bases. Germline V lookup: CDR1 LNHDA, CDR2 SQIVND (reference sequence). The CDR3 runs 17 residues. The CDR3 DNA follows: TGTGCCAGTAGAGAATCGAGAGGGAAAACCAACACCGGGGAGCTGTTTTTT. It yields the protein CASRESRGKTNTGELFF.

The chain employs TRBV3-1 (or the pseudogene TRBV3-2) and TRBJ2-5, with 11 bases fitting TRBD2. CDR1 is LGHDT and CDR2 is YNNKEL in the germline V gene (reference sequence). The CDR3 extends over 14 amino acids. V trimming: 3 bases; J trimming: 6 bases; junction bases outside the gene matches: 3. The CDR3 DNA reads TGTGCCAGCAGCCAGGTAGCGGGAGGGCAGACCCAGTACTTC. Translation: CASSQVAGGQTQYF.

The V call is TRBV30, the J call TRBJ2-7; TRBD1 matches 7 bases. V shed 1 base, J shed 2 bases, and the junction held 2 bases outside the gene matches. Germline V gene sequence: CDR1 GTSNPN, CDR2 SVGIG (reference sequence). This CDR3 region has 13 residues. The CDR3 loop reads CAWSAGGPYEQYF. CDR3 sequence (DNA): TGTGCCTGGAGTGCAGGGGGACCCTACGAGCAGTACTTC.

The chain uses TRBV30 and TRBJ2-2; TRBD2 is a possible D gene (7 bases). The length of the CDR3 is 15 residues. Trimming pared 5 bases from V and 2 bases from J, leaving 15 bases between. Germline V gene sequence: CDR1 GTSNPN, CDR2 SVGIG (reference sequence). CDR3 sequence (DNA): TGTGCCTGGCTCGGGGGGCCTTCCAACACCGGGGAGCTGTTTTTT. Its translation is CAWLGGPSNTGELFF.

The chain uses TRBV12-5 and TRBJ2-1; TRBD2 agrees at 11 bases. In germline, CDR1 is LGHNT, CDR2 FRNRAP. This CDR3 is built from 14 residues. J gave up 5 bases and V 7 bases, and 4 bases lay outside the gene matches. CDR3 nucleotides: TGTGCTAGTGCGGTGGGACTAGCGGACAATGAGCAGTTCTTC. Its protein product is CASAVGLADNEQFF.

V gene TRBV6-5 combines with J gene TRBJ1-1, with no clear D. The CDR3 loop spans 13 amino acids. CDR1 is MNHEY, CDR2 SVGAGI, per germline. Between the trimmed V and J ends, which lost 6 bases and 2 bases, there was a span of 10 bases. CDR3 loop: CASRGGKNTEAFF. CDR3 sequence (DNA): TGTGCCAGCAGAGGAGGGAAAAACACTGAAGCTTTCTTT.

This chain joins TRBV15 and TRBJ2-3; D is perhaps TRBD2 (5 bases). Deletions cut 4 bases from V and 2 bases from J, with 13 bases between. The CDR3 is made up of 15 amino acids. Germline CDR1 reads LNHNV; CDR2 reads YYDKDF (reference sequence). CDR3 sequence: CATSTRLTYTDTQYF. The CDR3 coding sequence is TGTGCCACCAGCACAAGACTAACTTACACAGATACGCAGTATTTT.

The rearrangement links TRBV4-2 to TRBJ2-3; TRBD1 agrees at 9 bases. J lost 5 bases, V lost 4 bases, and 10 bases had no gene match. This CDR3 has 16 residues. Per germline, CDR1 LGHNA and CDR2 YNFKEQ. The CDR3 sequence is CASSPPWDRERDTQYF. CDR3 bases: TGTGCCAGCAGCCCCCCGTGGGACAGGGAAAGAGATACGCAGTATTTT.

The chain carries TRBV5-1 and TRBJ2-7, with TRBD2 matching 7 bases. From germline, CDR1 is SGHRS and CDR2 YFSETQ. This CDR3 contains 14 residues. With V trimmed by 2 bases and J by 7 bases, 9 bases remained unmatched. The CDR3 sequence: CASSFSLGTKEQYF. The CDR3 DNA is TGCGCCAGCAGCTTCTCTTTAGGGACTAAGGAGCAGTACTTC.

The chain combines TRBV7-8 with TRBJ1-1; no clear D. The CDR3 has 14 residues. Germline assignment: CDR1 SGHVS and CDR2 FQNEAQ. V dropped 5 bases and J dropped 4 bases, with 14 bases sitting between them. CDR3 nucleotides: TGTGCCAGCAGCCACGGGTCTGAGGGCACTGAAGCTTTCTTT. This encodes CASSHGSEGTEAFF.

The chain carries TRBV19 and TRBJ1-1, with TRBD1 matching over 7 bases. Germline V gene lookup returns CDR1 LNHDA and CDR2 SQIVND (reference sequence). After removal of 7 bases from V and 0 bases from J, the junction contained 8 bases not matched to a gene. The CDR3 contains 15 residues. This CDR3 is CASIPTGSMNTEAFF. The CDR3 region has the DNA TGTGCCAGTATCCCGACAGGGAGCATGAACACTGAAGCTTTCTTT.

The chain is built from TRBV19 and TRBJ1-1, with D maybe TRBD1 (5 bases). V lost 6 bases to trimming and J lost 1 base, with 9 bases between them. The CDR3 extends over 13 amino acids. CDR1 LNHDA and CDR2 SQIVND come from the germline V gene (reference sequence). CDR3 bases: TGTGCCAGTAGCACGGGGGGGAACACTGAAGCTTTCTTT. Translating gives CASSTGGNTEAFF. Full variable domain (outside the CDR3, taken from reference TRBV19 and TRBJ1-1): DGGITQSPKYLFRKEGQNVTLSCEQNLNHDAMYWYRQDPGQGLRLIYYSQIVNDFQKGDIAEGYSVSREKKESFPLTVTSAQKNPTAFYLCASSTGGNTEAFFGQGTRLTVV.